This T cell receptor beta chain was recorded in a study of T cell changes during pregnancy in multiple sclerosis. The CDR3 extends over 15 amino acids. The V and J ends lost 3 bases and 1 base respectively, with 13 bases between them. CDR1 is LNHDA and CDR2 is SQIVND in the germline V gene (reference sequence). Clones were read by immunoSEQ multiplex PCR, and TCRdb kept only the in-frame ones, dropping some. The sample lists roughly 70,000 clones, about nine tenths occurring once. Sequenced here: peripheral blood, sampled in the third trimester of pregnancy. The clonotype comes from a female donor with multiple sclerosis, enrolled in a pregnancy study. The V call is TRBV19, the J call TRBJ2-7, with D possibly being TRBD1 (5 bases). Here the CDR3 reads CASSMGSGPSYEQYF. The DNA of the CDR3 is TGTGCCAGTAGTATGGGTTCAGGGCCTTCCTACGAGCAGTACTTC.